This T cell receptor (beta chain) was sequenced in a study of CD8 T cells in Susac syndrome. Study-wide results and caveats: The CD4+ T cell repertoires of Susac syndrome were found to show no clonal expansion.

Sequencing of TCR beta covered CD8+ and CD4+ T cells obtained from blood. CDR1 and CDR2 from the germline V gene are MNHEY and SVGEGT. This CDR3 is built from 14 residues. The V and J ends lost 2 bases and 3 bases respectively, with 10 bases between them. After extraction with the RNeasy kit, about 0.45 to 1 ug of the RNA was reverse transcribed using random hexamers. Multiplex PCR with immunoSEQ amplified the TCR beta CDR3 across 54 Vbeta and 13 Jbeta. Using its own MiXCR run on the immunoSEQ multiplex PCR reads, TCRdb lists one record per CDR3 protein. Among roughly 140,000 distinct CDR3 sequences listed, approximately 95% were seen once. Regarding this clonotype: Its specificity is unknown.

The sequencing sample was made of CD4+ T cells from PBMCs. This clonotype was obtained from a human donor with Susac syndrome. This chain links TRBV6-2 or TRBV6-3 with TRBJ2-5, with D tentatively TRBD2 (5 bases). This CDR3 reads CASSYVLAEETQYF. CDR3 DNA: TGTGCCAGCAGTTACGTTCTAGCCGAAGAGACCCAGTACTTC.